The rows below give T cell receptor beta chains drawn from one sample of a study of T cell repertoires in ileal Crohn's disease. Sequencing used immunoSEQ multiplex PCR; TCRdb keeps in-frame clones, though not all of them. This table holds about 10,000 clones, around 80% found once. Sequenced input: ileal tissue. The receptors originated from an adult with Crohn's disease. CDR3s include the opening cysteine and the closing phenylalanine or tryptophan. Each record gives: D gene, clone size, V gene, J gene, CDR3 protein, CDR3 DNA. D genes are given only for firm matches. Where a row states a size, it is once, few, many or the class of an expanded clone; other rows omit it.

D gene: TRBD2; clone size: NA; V gene: TRBV4-3; J gene: TRBJ2-3; CDR3 protein: CASSQGMLAGMSTDTQYF; CDR3 DNA: TGCGCCAGCAGCCAAGGAATGCTAGCGGGTATGAGCACAGATACGCAGTATTTT
D gene: NA; clone size: NA; V gene: TRBV6-1; J gene: TRBJ1-6; CDR3 protein: CASSDRDNSPLHF; CDR3 DNA: TGTGCCAGCAGTGACAGGGATAATTCACCCCTCCACTTT
D gene: TRBD1; clone size: once; V gene: TRBV28; J gene: TRBJ2-4; CDR3 protein: CASGTGLGIQYF; CDR3 DNA: TGTGCCAGTGGGACAGGGTTGGGCATTCAGTACTTC
D gene: NA; clone size: NA; V gene: TRBV7-2; J gene: TRBJ1-5; CDR3 protein: CASSPGRDSNQPQHF; CDR3 DNA: TGTGCCAGCAGCCCTGGACGGGATAGCAATCAGCCCCAGCATTTT
D gene: NA; clone size: NA; V gene: TRBV7-6; J gene: TRBJ2-2; CDR3 protein: CASSFTGTHTGELFF; CDR3 DNA: TGTGCCAGCAGCTTTACCGGGACACACACCGGGGAGCTGTTTTTT
D gene: TRBD1; clone size: NA; V gene: TRBV29-1; J gene: TRBJ1-6; CDR3 protein: CSVNGQGAPLHF; CDR3 DNA: TGCAGCGTTAACGGACAGGGAGCACCCCTCCACTTT
D gene: TRBD1; clone size: NA; V gene: TRBV7-6; J gene: TRBJ2-5; CDR3 protein: CASSRTGLETQYF; CDR3 DNA: TGTGCCAGCAGCAGGACAGGGTTGGAGACCCAGTACTTC
D gene: NA; clone size: NA; V gene: TRBV18; J gene: TRBJ1-5; CDR3 protein: CASSPQGLQGYSNQPQHF; CDR3 DNA: TGTGCCAGCTCACCACAGGGCTTACAGGGCTATAGCAATCAGCCCCAGCATTTT
D gene: NA; clone size: few; V gene: TRBV4-3; J gene: TRBJ2-1; CDR3 protein: CASSQELNREQFF; CDR3 DNA: TGCGCCAGCAGCCAAGAACTAAACCGTGAGCAGTTCTTC
D gene: NA; clone size: NA; V gene: TRBV5-4; J gene: TRBJ1-2; CDR3 protein: CASSLGVAAVHGYTF; CDR3 DNA: TGTGCCAGCAGCTTGGGTGTAGCGGCGGTACATGGCTACACCTTC
D gene: TRBD1; clone size: few; V gene: TRBV5-4; J gene: TRBJ1-2; CDR3 protein: CASSINRGHYGYTF; CDR3 DNA: TGTGCCAGCAGCATAAACAGGGGTCACTATGGCTACACCTTC
D gene: NA; clone size: NA; V gene: TRBV10-3; J gene: TRBJ2-7; CDR3 protein: CAISEGGNEQYF; CDR3 DNA: TGTGCCATCAGTGAAGGAGGGAATGAGCAGTACTTC
D gene: NA; clone size: once; V gene: TRBV10-1; J gene: TRBJ1-5; CDR3 protein: CASRGTSFNQPQHF; CDR3 DNA: TGCGCCAGCAGGGGGACATCCTTCAATCAGCCCCAGCATTTT
D gene: TRBD2; clone size: NA; V gene: TRBV7-9; J gene: TRBJ2-7; CDR3 protein: CASSLAGTSGISYEQYF; CDR3 DNA: TGTGCCAGCAGCTTAGCCGGTACGAGCGGGATATCCTACGAGCAGTACTTC
D gene: NA; clone size: NA; V gene: TRBV4-3; J gene: TRBJ2-1; CDR3 protein: CASSQVTGGGNEQFF; CDR3 DNA: TGCGCCAGCAGCCAAGTGACGGGCGGAGGCAATGAGCAGTTCTTC
D gene: NA; clone size: few; V gene: TRBV6-5; J gene: TRBJ1-2; CDR3 protein: CASSSRVSYGYTF; CDR3 DNA: TGTGCCAGCAGTTCCCGGGTCTCATATGGCTACACCTTC
D gene: TRBD1; clone size: NA; V gene: TRBV30; J gene: TRBJ2-4; CDR3 protein: CATSGDRGRGKNIQYF; CDR3 DNA: TGTGCCACGAGCGGTGACAGGGGGCGAGGCAAAAACATTCAGTACTTC
D gene: NA; clone size: once; V gene: TRBV7-8; J gene: TRBJ1-2; CDR3 protein: CASGHNYGYTF; CDR3 DNA: TGTGCCAGCGGACACAACTATGGCTACACCTTC
D gene: TRBD1; clone size: NA; V gene: TRBV4-3; J gene: TRBJ1-2; CDR3 protein: CASSQDRTGGLPNYGYTF; CDR3 DNA: TGCGCCAGCAGCCAAGATAGGACAGGGGGCCTACCCAACTATGGCTACACCTTC
D gene: NA; clone size: NA; V gene: TRBV7-3; J gene: TRBJ2-2; CDR3 protein: CASSLVPSGELFF; CDR3 DNA: TGTGCCAGCAGCTTAGTCCCGTCCGGGGAGCTGTTTTTT
D gene: NA; clone size: NA; V gene: TRBV12-5; J gene: TRBJ2-7; CDR3 protein: CASGLVRDGQMNAYEQYF; CDR3 DNA: TGTGCTAGTGGTTTGGTTAGAGACGGACAGATGAACGCCTACGAGCAGTACTTC
D gene: TRBD1; clone size: few; V gene: TRBV5-1; J gene: TRBJ2-1; CDR3 protein: CASSIETGVILGEQFF; CDR3 DNA: TGCGCCAGCAGCATCGAGACAGGGGTCATTTTGGGTGAGCAGTTCTTC
D gene: NA; clone size: once; V gene: TRBV27; J gene: TRBJ2-7; CDR3 protein: CATTPRLNSYEQYF; CDR3 DNA: TGTGCCACTACACCCAGACTCAACTCCTACGAGCAGTACTTC
D gene: NA; clone size: NA; V gene: TRBV7-2; J gene: TRBJ2-2; CDR3 protein: CASSTRQNTGELFF; CDR3 DNA: TGTGCCAGCAGCACCCGACAGAACACCGGGGAGCTGTTTTTT
D gene: TRBD2; clone size: NA; V gene: TRBV18; J gene: TRBJ2-5; CDR3 protein: CASSPSAGVRWETQYF; CDR3 DNA: TGTGCCAGCTCACCATCCGCGGGAGTAAGGTGGGAGACCCAGTACTTC
D gene: TRBD2; clone size: NA; V gene: TRBV19; J gene: TRBJ2-3; CDR3 protein: CASSNLAETTDTQYF; CDR3 DNA: TGTGCCAGTAGTAACCTAGCGGAGACCACAGATACGCAGTATTTT
D gene: NA; clone size: NA; V gene: TRBV7-6; J gene: TRBJ2-7; CDR3 protein: CASSFRRGEQYF; CDR3 DNA: TGTGCCAGCAGCTTCCGCAGGGGCGAGCAGTACTTC
D gene: NA; clone size: NA; V gene: TRBV27; J gene: TRBJ1-2; CDR3 protein: CASSLGTPHGYTF; CDR3 DNA: TGTGCCAGCAGTTTAGGCACCCCGCATGGCTACACCTTC